The clone carrying this TCR beta chain has a handful of counts. Its antigen is unknown. This sample is part of a study of spatial heterogeneity in lung cancer. TCRdb fed the 5' RACE reads into MiXCR, producing one record per CDR3 protein. This table holds 25,000 to 30,000 distinct CDR3 sequences, more than 5.5% found once. The CDR3 consists of 14 residues. The ends were cut back, 3 bases at V and 0 bases at J, with 9 bases in the middle. Germline CDR1 is LGHDT and CDR2 is YNNKEL (reference sequence). Study findings and constraints: Mutation counts in tumors were tracked by counts of expanded intratumoral alpha and beta TCRs.

The time point was: sample taken at primary tumor resection. The chain joins TRBV3-1 to TRBJ2-7, with unresolved D. The sample in question was lung tumor tissue, obtained at surgery. The sequence was collected from a male donor with early-stage non-small cell lung cancer. The DNA of the CDR3 is TGTGCCAGCAGCCAGGGGTCCTTCTCCTACGAGCAGTACTTC. Translating it yields CASSQGSFSYEQYF.